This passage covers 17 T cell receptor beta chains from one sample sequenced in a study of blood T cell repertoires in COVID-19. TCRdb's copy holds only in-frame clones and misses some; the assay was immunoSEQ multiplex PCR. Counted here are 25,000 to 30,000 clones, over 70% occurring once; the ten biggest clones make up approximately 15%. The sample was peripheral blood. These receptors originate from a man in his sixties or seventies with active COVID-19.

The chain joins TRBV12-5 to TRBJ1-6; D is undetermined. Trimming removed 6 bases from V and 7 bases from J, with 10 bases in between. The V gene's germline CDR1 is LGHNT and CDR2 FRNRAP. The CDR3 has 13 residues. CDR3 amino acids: CASGQTGNSPLHF. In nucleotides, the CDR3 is TGTGCTAGTGGGCAAACGGGAAATTCACCCCTCCACTTT.

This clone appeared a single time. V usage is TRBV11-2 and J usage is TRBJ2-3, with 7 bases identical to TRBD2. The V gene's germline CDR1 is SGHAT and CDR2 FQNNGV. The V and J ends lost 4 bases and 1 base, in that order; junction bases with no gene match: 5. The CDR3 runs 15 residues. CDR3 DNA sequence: TGTGCCAGCAGCTCGGGGGGTTGGGGCACAGATACGCAGTATTTT. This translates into CASSSGGWGTDTQYF.

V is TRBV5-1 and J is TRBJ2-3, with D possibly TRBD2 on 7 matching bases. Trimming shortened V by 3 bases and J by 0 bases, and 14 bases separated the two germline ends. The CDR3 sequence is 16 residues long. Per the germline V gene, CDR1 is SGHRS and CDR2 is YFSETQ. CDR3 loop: CASSSMGGLSTDTQYF. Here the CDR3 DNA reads TGCGCCAGCAGCTCCATGGGGGGGCTTAGCACAGATACGCAGTATTTT. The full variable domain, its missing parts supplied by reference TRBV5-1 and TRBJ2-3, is KAGVTQTPRYLIKTRGQQVTLSCSPISGHRSVSWYQQTPGQGLQFLFEYFSETQRNKGNFPGRFSGRQFSNSRSEMNVSTLELGDSALYLCASSSMGGLSTDTQYFGPGTRLTVL.

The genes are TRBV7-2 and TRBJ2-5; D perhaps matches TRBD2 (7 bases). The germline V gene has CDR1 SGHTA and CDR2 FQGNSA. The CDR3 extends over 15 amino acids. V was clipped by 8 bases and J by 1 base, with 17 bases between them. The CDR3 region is CASEGGGAAQETQYF. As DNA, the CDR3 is TGTGCCAGCGAAGGGGGGGGAGCGGCCCAAGAGACCCAGTACTTC.

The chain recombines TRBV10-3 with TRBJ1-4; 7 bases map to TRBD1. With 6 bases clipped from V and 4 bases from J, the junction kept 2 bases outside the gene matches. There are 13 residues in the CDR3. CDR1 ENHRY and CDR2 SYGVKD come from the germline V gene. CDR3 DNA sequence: TGTGCCATCAGGAGGGACAGTAATGAAAAACTGTTTTTT. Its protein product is CAIRRDSNEKLFF.

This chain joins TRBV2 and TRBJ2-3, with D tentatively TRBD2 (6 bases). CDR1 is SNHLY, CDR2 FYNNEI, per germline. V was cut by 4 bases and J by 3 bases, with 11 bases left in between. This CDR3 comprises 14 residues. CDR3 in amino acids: CASSVGRGTDTQYF. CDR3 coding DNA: TGTGCCAGCAGTGTGGGGCGGGGTACAGATACGCAGTATTTT.

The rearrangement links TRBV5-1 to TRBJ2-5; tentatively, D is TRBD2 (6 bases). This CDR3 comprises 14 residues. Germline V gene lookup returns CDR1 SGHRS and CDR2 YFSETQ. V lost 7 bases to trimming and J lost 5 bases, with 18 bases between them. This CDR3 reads CASGPRGAQETQYF. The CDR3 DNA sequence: TGCGCCAGCGGCCCGCGCGGGGCCCAGGAGACCCAGTACTTC.

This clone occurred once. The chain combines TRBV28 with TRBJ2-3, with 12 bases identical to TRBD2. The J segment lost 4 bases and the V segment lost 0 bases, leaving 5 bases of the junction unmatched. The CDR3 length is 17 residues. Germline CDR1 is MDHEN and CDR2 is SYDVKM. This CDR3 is CASSLWASGGAPDTQYF. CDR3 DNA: TGTGCCAGCAGTTTATGGGCTAGCGGGGGGGCACCAGATACGCAGTATTTT.

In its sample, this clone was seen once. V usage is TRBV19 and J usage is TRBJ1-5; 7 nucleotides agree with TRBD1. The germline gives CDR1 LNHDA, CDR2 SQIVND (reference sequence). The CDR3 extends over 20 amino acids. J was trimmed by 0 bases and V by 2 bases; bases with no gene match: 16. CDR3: CASSISTGLGPTSSNQPQHF. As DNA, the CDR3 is TGTGCCAGTAGTATATCGACAGGGTTGGGCCCAACTAGTAGCAATCAGCCCCAGCATTTT.

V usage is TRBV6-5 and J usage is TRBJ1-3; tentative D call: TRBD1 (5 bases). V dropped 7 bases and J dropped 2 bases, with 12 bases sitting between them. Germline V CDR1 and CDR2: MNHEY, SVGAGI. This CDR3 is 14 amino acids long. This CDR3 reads CASTAGGAGNTIYF. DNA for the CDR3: TGTGCCAGCACCGCTGGGGGGGCTGGAAACACCATATATTTT.

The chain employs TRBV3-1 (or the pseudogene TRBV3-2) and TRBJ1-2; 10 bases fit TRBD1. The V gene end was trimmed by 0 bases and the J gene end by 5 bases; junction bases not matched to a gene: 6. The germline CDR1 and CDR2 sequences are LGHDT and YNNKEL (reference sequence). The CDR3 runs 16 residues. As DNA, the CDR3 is TGTGCCAGCAGCCAAGAGGGGGGACAGGGGAGTTATGGCTACACCTTC. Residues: CASSQEGGQGSYGYTF.

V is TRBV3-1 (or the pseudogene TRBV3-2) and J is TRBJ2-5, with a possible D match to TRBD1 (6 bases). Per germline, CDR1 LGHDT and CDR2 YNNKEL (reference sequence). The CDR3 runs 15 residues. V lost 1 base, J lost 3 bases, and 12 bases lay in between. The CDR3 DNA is TGTGCCAGCAGCCAAGTGGGGGCAGGGGAAGAGACCCAGTACTTC. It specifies CASSQVGAGEETQYF.

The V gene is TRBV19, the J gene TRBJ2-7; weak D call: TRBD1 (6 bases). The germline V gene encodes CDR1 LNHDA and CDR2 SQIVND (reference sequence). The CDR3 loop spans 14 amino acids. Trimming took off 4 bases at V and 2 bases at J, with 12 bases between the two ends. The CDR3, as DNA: TGTGCCAGTAGTAGGGGCAGGGGCCCCTACGAGCAGTACTTC. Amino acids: CASSRGRGPYEQYF.

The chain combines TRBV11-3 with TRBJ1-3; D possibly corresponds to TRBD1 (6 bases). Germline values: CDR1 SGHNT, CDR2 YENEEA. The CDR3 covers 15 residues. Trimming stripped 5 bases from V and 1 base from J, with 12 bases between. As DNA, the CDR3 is TGTGCCAGCAGCCCCGACGGACAGTCTGGAAACACCATATATTTT. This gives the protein CASSPDGQSGNTIYF.

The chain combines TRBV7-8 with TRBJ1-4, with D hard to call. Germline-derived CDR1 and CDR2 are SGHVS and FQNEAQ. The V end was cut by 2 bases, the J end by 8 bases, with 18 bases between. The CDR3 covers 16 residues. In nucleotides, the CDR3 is TGTGCCAGCAGCTTACAGGCAGTGCGGGGTAGGGAAAAACTGTTTTTT. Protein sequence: CASSLQAVRGREKLFF.

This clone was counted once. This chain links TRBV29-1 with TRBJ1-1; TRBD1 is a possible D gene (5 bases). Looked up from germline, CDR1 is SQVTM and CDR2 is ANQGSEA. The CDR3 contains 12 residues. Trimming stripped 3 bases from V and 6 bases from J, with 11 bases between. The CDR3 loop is CSVDPGRAEAFF. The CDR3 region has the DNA TGCAGCGTTGATCCAGGGCGCGCTGAAGCTTTCTTT.

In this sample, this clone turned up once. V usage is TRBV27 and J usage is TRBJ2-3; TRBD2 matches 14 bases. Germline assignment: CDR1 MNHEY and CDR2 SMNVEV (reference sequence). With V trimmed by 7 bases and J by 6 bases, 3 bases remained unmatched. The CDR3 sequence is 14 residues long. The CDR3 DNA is TGTGCCAGCAAGACTAGCGGGGGGGAGGATACGCAGTATTTT. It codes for CASKTSGGEDTQYF.